Below are 25 T cell receptor beta chains sequenced from a single sample in a study of identical twins. TCRdb ran MiXCR on the 5' RACE reads and lists one entry per CDR3 protein. The table records approximately 530,000 distinct CDR3 sequences, 20% to 25% of them present only once. These same records also appear under a second study, on yellow fever vaccine responses in identical twins.

Source material: CD4+ T cells sorted from blood. These receptors were obtained from a woman in her late teens or twenties in good health.

This chain uses TRBV11-2 with TRBJ2-7; D not certain. The CDR3 length is 13 residues. Germline values: CDR1 SGHAT, CDR2 FQNNGV. Trimming shortened V by 2 bases and J by 6 bases, and 11 bases separated the two germline ends. Here the CDR3 reads CASSLNQIGEQYF. Written as DNA, the CDR3 is TGTGCCAGCAGCTTAAATCAGATCGGCGAGCAGTACTTC.

This clonotype was detected a few times. V gene TRBV12-3 or TRBV12-4 combines with J gene TRBJ2-1, with TRBD2 as a possible D gene (5 bases). This CDR3 has 12 amino acids. V lost 10 bases, J lost 5 bases, and 12 bases lay in between. DNA for the CDR3: TGTGCCACCCGGGATAACCACAATGAGCAGTTCTTC. Protein product: CATRDNHNEQFF.

The rearrangement uses TRBV3-1 and TRBJ2-3, with TRBD2 identical over 7 bases. CDR1 and CDR2 (germline): LGHDT, YNNKEL (reference sequence). This CDR3 contains 16 residues. V was pared by 4 bases and J by 0 bases, with 7 bases of the junction left unmatched. CDR3 in DNA: TGTGCCAGCAGCCCGGGGGGTCCTTCTAGCACAGATACGCAGTATTTT. Encoded protein: CASSPGGPSSTDTQYF.

This clonotype was seen a few times. The CDR3 spells CASSLVLDPGGRASEIETQYF. As DNA, the CDR3 is TGTGCCAGCAGCTTAGTTTTAGATCCCGGCGGGAGGGCCTCTGAAATCGAGACCCAGTACTTC. This chain links TRBV11-2 with TRBJ2-5, with TRBD2 matching over 9 bases. The germline gives CDR1 SGHAT, CDR2 FQNNGV. With 1 base clipped from V and 5 bases from J, the junction kept 23 bases outside the gene matches. The CDR3 runs to 21 residues.

V gene TRBV21-1 combines with J gene TRBJ2-3. TRBV21-1 is termed a pseudogene. The CDR3 contains 13 residues. CDR3 in DNA: TGTGCCAGCAGCGTACGCTACACAGATACGCAGTATTTT. Protein product: CASSVRYTDTQYF.

There are a few counts of this clonotype. CDR3 loop: CASRLSSTDTQYF. CDR3 nucleotides: TGTGCCAGCAGACTTTCTAGCACAGATACGCAGTATTTT. J is TRBJ2-3 and V is TRBV5-6, with D uncertain. Germline V gene sequence: CDR1 SGHDT, CDR2 YYEEEE. V dropped 5 bases and J dropped 0 bases, with 7 bases sitting between them. CDR3 length equals 13 residues.

The chain carries TRBV5-1 and TRBJ2-2, with 7 bases that match TRBD2. This CDR3 spans 15 amino acids. The V segment lost 5 bases and the J segment 2 bases; nucleotides outside the gene matches: 6. Per the germline V gene, CDR1 is SGHRS and CDR2 is YFSETQ. DNA for the CDR3: TGCGCCAGCAGTCCCAGCGGGGTTAACACCGGGGAGCTGTTTTTT. The encoded protein is CASSPSGVNTGELFF.

The chain uses TRBV11-2 and TRBJ2-1; 8 bases line up with TRBD1. This CDR3 region has 14 residues. The J segment lost 9 bases and the V segment lost 5 bases, leaving 9 bases of the junction unmatched. Germline-derived CDR1 and CDR2 are SGHAT and FQNNGV. The CDR3 is CASSPLVTGGEQFF. CDR3 sequence (DNA): TGTGCCAGCAGCCCTCTCGTCACAGGGGGTGAGCAGTTCTTC.

V and J are TRBV11-2 and TRBJ2-2; maybe TRBD2 (6 bases). V shed 6 bases and J shed 2 bases, with 19 bases lying between them. There are 17 residues in the CDR3. CDR1 and CDR2 (germline): SGHAT, FQNNGV. The CDR3 protein is CASRSFPWRDNTGELFF. In DNA, the CDR3 is TGTGCCAGCAGGTCTTTTCCCTGGCGGGACAACACCGGGGAGCTGTTTTTT.

This clonotype has only a few counts. The rearrangement links TRBV27 to TRBJ2-1; TRBD1 agrees at 8 bases. The CDR3 is made up of 16 amino acids. CDR1 and CDR2 (germline): MNHEY, SMNVEV (reference sequence). Trimming took 5 bases from V and 0 from J; bases not matched to a gene: 6. CDR3 loop: CASSPRGLYSYNEQFF. CDR3 sequence (DNA): TGTGCCAGCAGTCCCAGGGGGCTATACTCCTACAATGAGCAGTTCTTC.

This clonotype has a handful of counts. The chain couples TRBV7-6 to TRBJ2-7, with no clear D. The CDR3 has 14 residues. Germline loops: CDR1 SGHVS, CDR2 FNYEAQ. V lost 5 bases to trimming and J lost 3 bases, with 14 bases between them. The chain's CDR3 is CASSPLGPDYEQYF. CDR3 DNA: TGTGCCAGCAGCCCCTTAGGGCCCGACTACGAGCAGTACTTC.

This rearrangement joins TRBV6-1 to TRBJ2-3; D is uncertain. V lost 1 base and J 7 bases, leaving 6 bases between the germline ends. From germline, CDR1 is MNHNS and CDR2 SASEGT. The CDR3 runs to 12 residues. The CDR3 DNA follows: TGTGCCAGCAGTGAAGGCTTGAATACGCAGTATTTT. As protein: CASSEGLNTQYF.

The sample holds a few counts of this clonotype. J is TRBJ2-1 and V is TRBV27; tentative D call: TRBD1 (5 bases). V dropped 0 bases and J dropped 1 base, with 10 bases sitting between them. The CDR3 runs to 16 residues. Germline CDR1 MNHEY, CDR2 SMNVEV (reference sequence). The CDR3 bases are TGTGCCAGCAGTTTATCAGGGGTCTTTTCCTACAATGAGCAGTTCTTC. Its protein is CASSLSGVFSYNEQFF.

This clonotype was seen only a few times. The chain links TRBV20-1 to TRBJ2-5; 7 bases agree with TRBD2. CDR3 length equals 14 residues. The junction had 10 bases not matched to a gene; V was cut back by 2 bases and J by 7 bases. In germline, CDR1 is DFQATT, CDR2 SNEGSKA (reference sequence). The CDR3 spells CSARNPGEGGTQYF. The CDR3 nucleotides are TGCAGTGCTAGAAATCCTGGGGAGGGTGGGACCCAGTACTTC.

This chain links TRBV24-1 with TRBJ2-7, with 8 nucleotides matching TRBD2. The germline gives CDR1 KGHDR, CDR2 SFDVKD. The trim removed 4 bases at V and 1 base at J, leaving 5 bases unmatched. The CDR3 length is 15 residues. The chain's CDR3 is CATSDKRGPSYEQYV. As DNA, the CDR3 is TGTGCCACCAGTGACAAGCGGGGGCCTTCCTACGAGCAGTACGTC.

This sequence joins TRBV21-1 and TRBJ2-1; the table's D call of TRBD1 was not tested on the DNA. TRBV21-1 is labeled a pseudogene. This CDR3 is built from 17 residues. The CDR3 region is CASSNGIRQGAYNEQFF. The CDR3 nucleotides read TGTGCCAGCAGCAACGGGATACGACAGGGGGCCTACAATGAGCAGTTCTTC.

The V gene is TRBV29-1, the J gene TRBJ2-1; 7 nucleotides line up with TRBD2. This CDR3 is 13 amino acids long. CDR1 is SQVTM and CDR2 is ANQGSEA in the germline V gene. The V segment lost 4 bases and the J segment 7 bases; nucleotides outside the gene matches: 7. CDR3 sequence (DNA): TGCAGCGTTGTCGGCCTGGGGGGGAATGAGCAGTTCTTC. Protein product: CSVVGLGGNEQFF.

The chain couples TRBV4-2 to TRBJ2-2, with TRBD2 as a possible D gene (6 bases). V was shortened by 1 base and J by 6 bases, with 12 bases between the two germline ends. This CDR3 spans 15 amino acids. Per germline, CDR1 LGHNA and CDR2 YNFKEQ. CDR3 loop: CASSQAGSGAGELFF. The CDR3 DNA is TGTGCCAGCAGCCAAGCGGGGTCGGGGGCCGGGGAGCTGTTTTTT.

The V and J genes are TRBV20-1 and TRBJ2-3, with 9 bases that match TRBD2. The length of the CDR3 is 16 residues. Trimming cost V 5 bases and J 6 bases; bases outside gene matches: 15. Germline V gene sequence: CDR1 DFQATT, CDR2 SNEGSKA (reference sequence). CDR3 nucleotides: TGCAGTGCTCGACTTAGCGGGAGCCCCAGTTTGGATACGCAGTATTTT. It specifies CSARLSGSPSLDTQYF.

This chain connects TRBV6-5 to TRBJ1-5, with D uncertain. The V gene lost 4 bases and the J gene lost 3 bases, with 10 bases spanning the gap. Per germline, CDR1 MNHEY and CDR2 SVGAGI. The CDR3 is made up of 14 amino acids. CDR3: CASSLARNNQPQHF. In DNA form, the CDR3 reads TGTGCCAGCAGTTTGGCCAGGAACAATCAGCCCCAGCATTTT.

The genes are TRBV24-1 and TRBJ2-2, with unresolved D. V was pared by 2 bases and J by 5 bases, with 8 bases between. Germline V gene lookup returns CDR1 KGHDR and CDR2 SFDVKD. The CDR3 consists of 14 residues. CDR3 in DNA: TGTGCCACCAGTGATTCAAAGGGAACCGGGGAGCTGTTTTTT. Its translation is CATSDSKGTGELFF.

This clonotype was seen more than once but under ten times. The rearrangement uses TRBV7-2 and TRBJ2-1, with 14 bases matching TRBD2. V shed 5 bases and J 7 bases; nucleotides not matched to a gene: 7. The CDR3 covers 16 residues. Germline CDR1 and CDR2: SGHTA and FQGNSA. The CDR3 region has the DNA TGTGCCAGCAGCGGTGGGACTAGCGGGAGTTCTAATGAGCAGTTCTTC. This encodes CASSGGTSGSSNEQFF.

This clonotype turned up a few times. CDR3 sequence: CASSLRTSGRGTDTQYF. In DNA form, the CDR3 reads TGCGCCAGCAGCTTGCGGACTAGCGGGAGAGGCACAGATACGCAGTATTTT. The V call is TRBV5-1, the J call TRBJ2-3; 13 bases are a match to TRBD2. After removal of 1 base from V and 1 base from J, the junction contained 3 bases not matched to a gene. Germline CDR1 reads SGHRS; CDR2 reads YFSETQ. CDR3 length: 17 amino acids.

This clonotype was seen only a few times. The V and J genes are TRBV7-2 and TRBJ2-1; TRBD2 aligns across 8 bases. Germline V gene lookup returns CDR1 SGHTA and CDR2 FQGNSA. Trimming at V came to 1 base and at J to 3 bases, leaving 5 bases not matched to a gene. This CDR3 contains 16 residues. In DNA, the CDR3 is TGTGCCAGCAGCTTAGGTTCCGGGACTAGCTACAATGAGCAGTTCTTC. This codes for CASSLGSGTSYNEQFF.

This clonotype was counted a few times. The chain is built from TRBV5-1 and TRBJ2-7; D remains unclear. CDR3 size: 15 residues. The V gene lost 0 bases and the J gene lost 4 bases, with 14 bases spanning the gap. The germline CDR1 and CDR2 sequences are SGHRS and YFSETQ. The CDR3 coding sequence is TGCGCCAGCAGCTTGGTTTATGGTCAGGCGTACGAGCAGTACTTC. Translation: CASSLVYGQAYEQYF.